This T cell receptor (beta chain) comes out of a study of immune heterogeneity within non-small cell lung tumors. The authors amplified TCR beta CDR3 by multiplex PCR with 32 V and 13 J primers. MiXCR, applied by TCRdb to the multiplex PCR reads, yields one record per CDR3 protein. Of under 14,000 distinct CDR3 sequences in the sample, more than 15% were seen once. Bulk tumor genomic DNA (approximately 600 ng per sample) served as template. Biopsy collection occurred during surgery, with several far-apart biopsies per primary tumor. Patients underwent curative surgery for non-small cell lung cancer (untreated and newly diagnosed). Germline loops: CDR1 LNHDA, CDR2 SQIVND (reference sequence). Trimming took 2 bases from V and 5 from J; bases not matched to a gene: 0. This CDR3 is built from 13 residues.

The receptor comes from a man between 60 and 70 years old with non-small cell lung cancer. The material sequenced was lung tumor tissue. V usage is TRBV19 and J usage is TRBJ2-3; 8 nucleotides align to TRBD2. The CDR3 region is CASSILAGDTQYF. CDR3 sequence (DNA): TGTGCCAGTAGTATACTAGCGGGAGATACGCAGTATTTT. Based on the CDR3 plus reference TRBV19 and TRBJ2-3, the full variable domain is DGGITQSPKYLFRKEGQNVTLSCEQNLNHDAMYWYRQDPGQGLRLIYYSQIVNDFQKGDIAEGYSVSREKKESFPLTVTSAQKNPTAFYLCASSILAGDTQYFGPGTRLTVL.